Included here is one TCR beta chain sequence, with context. Its specificity is unknown. V gave up 5 bases and J gave up 2 bases, with 7 bases separating them. Germline V CDR1 and CDR2: SGHVS, FQNEAQ. The CDR3 covers 13 residues. Clones were read by immunoSEQ multiplex PCR, and TCRdb kept only the in-frame ones, dropping some. The sample records 70,000 or so clones, 80% to 90% being singletons. This specimen belongs to a study of OX40 agonist ivuxolimab in advanced cancers. Study at large: Clinicians treated patients with ivuxolimab, an agonistic anti-OX40 (CD134) antibody. All patients had ivuxolimab intravenously every 2 weeks at 0.01 to 10 mg/kg. Eligibility admitted prior anti-PD-1, anti-PD-L1 or anti-CTLA-4 therapy; around 38% had some.

Study-level results: CD8+ T cells (on average) carried more expanded clones than CD4+ T cells.

Sequenced material: CD4+ or CD8+ T cells sorted from blood, taken in a trial of the OX40 agonist ivuxolimab. This receptor was obtained from an adult with an advanced solid tumor such as melanoma, head and neck, liver or kidney cancer. This sequence joins TRBV7-8 and TRBJ2-1, with D perhaps assigned TRBD1 or TRBD2 (5 bases each). DNA of the CDR3: TGTGCCAGCAGCCCGGGACCCTACAATGAGCAGTTCTTC. It is translated as CASSPGPYNEQFF.